This T cell receptor beta chain came from a study of blood T cells in healthy people across ages. Per germline, CDR1 MNHEY and CDR2 SVGAGI. V lost 7 bases to trimming and J lost 4 bases, with 19 bases between them. This CDR3 has 15 amino acids. The use of a sample-barcoded 5' primer and a J-beta primer mix characterized a second PCR of about 7 to 12 cycles. MiXCR, run by TCRdb on the 5' RACE reads, gives a single entry per CDR3 protein. The repertoire consists of approximately 780,000 distinct CDR3 sequences, with around 25% occurring once and the leading ten covering roughly 3.1%. The data were also submitted as part of a second study, on T cells of mothers and their children. From that second work: When mothers and children were related, their normalized repertoire overlap, which was always slightly higher, did not differ significantly from that of unrelated pairs.

The gene calls are TRBV6-5 and TRBJ2-5; either TRBD1 or TRBD2 may fit D (6 bases each). The specimen sequenced was blood. The sequence was obtained from a boy younger than 18 in good health. In DNA, the CDR3 is TGTGCCAGCACTCCCAAAAAGGGGGGCGCAGAGACCCAGTACTTC. Amino acid sequence: CASTPKKGGAETQYF.